Listed below are T cell receptor beta chains from one sample, sequenced in a study of Ad26.COV2.S vaccination and SARS-CoV-2 variants. The assay was immunoSEQ multiplex PCR, and TCRdb's table has in-frame clones only and misses some. The profile covers fewer than 400,000 clones, with around 84% appearing a single time and around 1.9% taken by the ten largest. Specimen: peripheral blood, collected in a trial of Ad26.COV2.S vaccine versus placebo. These receptor sequences come from a person aged 18-65 years who received the Ad26.COV2.S COVID-19 vaccine or a placebo. Each CDR3 is given without its conserved first and last residue. Clone size appears in some rows only: once, few, many, or a class for an expanded clone.

V	size	J	CDR3
TRBV7-2	NA	TRBJ2-7	ASSFRSSYEQY
TRBV7-2	NA	TRBJ1-1	ASSSPGVNTEAF
TRBV7-2	once	TRBJ2-5	ASSYYLETQY
TRBV7-9	NA	TRBJ1-5	ASSSRFGTGALQPQH
TRBV24-1	NA	TRBJ1-5	ASRPSWNVANQPQH
TRBV28	NA	TRBJ1-5	ASSLSGFHNQPQH
TRBV6-1	NA	TRBJ1-2	ASRIKGNGYT
TRBV12-5	NA	TRBJ1-2	ASGPKDKVVYGYT
TRBV5-1	NA	TRBJ1-2	ASSLRHWEPNYGYT
TRBV5-1	NA	TRBJ2-7	ASSSQGPYEQY
TRBV4-3	once	TRBJ2-2	ASSQDVIEVVVGELF
TRBV7-9	NA	TRBJ2-1	ASSHDREHEQF
TRBV12-5	NA	TRBJ1-5	ASGLLTRAGQPQH
TRBV18	few	TRBJ2-2	ASSPSTGELF
TRBV4-3	NA	TRBJ2-5	ASSQGKGVLETQY
TRBV25-1	NA	TRBJ1-6	ASSEWSGENSPLH
TRBV7-9	NA	TRBJ1-4	ASSLNWRAGEKLF
TRBV5-6	once	TRBJ1-1	ASSLYGTGKNTEAF
TRBV5-6	NA	TRBJ1-6	ASSPMGQPYSPLH
TRBV7-9	NA	TRBJ1-2	ASSHIRAGPPNYGYT
TRBV4-3	NA	TRBJ2-1	ASSQDIAGNYNEQF
TRBV6-1	few	TRBJ1-1	ASSGEESFVLTEAF
TRBV5-1	once	TRBJ2-5	ASSSGVSTGQETQY
TRBV6-2/TRBV6-3	NA	TRBJ2-5	ASSYVSGKETQY
TRBV7-2	NA	TRBJ1-1	ASSQGGTEAF
TRBV20-1	NA	TRBJ1-2	SASAGTVGYGYT
TRBV7-9	once	TRBJ2-7	ASSLPYGQKLYEQY
TRBV30	NA	TRBJ2-7	AWSVTRYEQY
TRBV7-2	NA	TRBJ1-5	ASSYGDSSNQPQH
TRBV18	NA	TRBJ1-2	ASSNDQNYGYT
TRBV7-9	once	TRBJ2-5	ASSPFPYDVEGAGETQY
TRBV6-5	NA	TRBJ1-1	ASRTQAGRGAF
TRBV5-1	NA	TRBJ2-3	ASSLTGASTDTQY
TRBV2	once	TRBJ1-1	ASKREENTEAF
TRBV20-1	NA	TRBJ1-5	SASTGPNQPQH
TRBV7-6	NA	TRBJ2-7	ASSLQAGEGFDEQY
TRBV6-2/TRBV6-3	NA	TRBJ1-3	ASSYFDSFSGNTIY
TRBV11-2	NA	TRBJ1-1	ASSLGFDLRGAEAF
TRBV6-5	NA	TRBJ2-7	ASRLGLIYEQY
TRBV6-4	NA	TRBJ2-1	ASSDSPLKF
TRBV7-9	NA	TRBJ1-5	ASRWDREAPCNQPQH
TRBV19	NA	TRBJ2-6	ASTTGRAGANVLT
TRBV6-2/TRBV6-3	NA	TRBJ1-5	ASSYSGGLSNQPQH
TRBV7-2	NA	TRBJ2-5	ASSVGDRETQY